The count of the clone carrying this T cell receptor beta chain is one. The data were obtained in a study of shared T cell receptors in the human thymus. Trimming took 5 bases from V and 6 from J; bases not matched to a gene: 7. The V gene's germline CDR1 is SGHAT and CDR2 FQNNGV. CDR3 length equals 15 residues. Generated by immunoSEQ multiplex PCR, the TCRdb table keeps only in-frame clones and is missing some. The sample includes approximately 760,000 clones, around 85% of them seen just once. In addition, the sample was reused for a study of human thymus T cells. That source adds: Thymic samples were excised during corrective heart operations.

The chain recombines TRBV11-2 with TRBJ2-7; 13 positions agree with TRBD2. The sequence was obtained from a girl less than two years old with a congenital heart defect. Sequences were obtained from thymocytes. CDR3 protein: CASSPGLAGKGEQYF. Written as DNA, the CDR3 is TGTGCCAGCAGCCCGGGACTAGCGGGGAAAGGCGAGCAGTACTTC.